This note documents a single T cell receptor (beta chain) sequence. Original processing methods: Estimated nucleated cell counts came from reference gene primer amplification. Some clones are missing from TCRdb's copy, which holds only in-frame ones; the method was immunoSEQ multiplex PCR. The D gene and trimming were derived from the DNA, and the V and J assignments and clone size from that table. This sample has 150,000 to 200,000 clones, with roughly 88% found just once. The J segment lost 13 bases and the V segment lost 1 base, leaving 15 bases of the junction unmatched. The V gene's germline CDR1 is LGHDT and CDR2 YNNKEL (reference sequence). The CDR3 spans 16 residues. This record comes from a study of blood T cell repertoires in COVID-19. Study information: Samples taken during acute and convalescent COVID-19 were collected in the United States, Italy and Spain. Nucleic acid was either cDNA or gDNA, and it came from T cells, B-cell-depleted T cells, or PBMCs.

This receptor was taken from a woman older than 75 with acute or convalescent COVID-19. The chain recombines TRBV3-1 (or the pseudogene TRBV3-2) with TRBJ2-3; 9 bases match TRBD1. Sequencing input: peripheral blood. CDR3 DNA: TGTGCCAGCAGCCAAGTAGCCGGGACAGGGCAGGGGCAGGAGTATTTT. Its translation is CASSQVAGTGQGQEYF.